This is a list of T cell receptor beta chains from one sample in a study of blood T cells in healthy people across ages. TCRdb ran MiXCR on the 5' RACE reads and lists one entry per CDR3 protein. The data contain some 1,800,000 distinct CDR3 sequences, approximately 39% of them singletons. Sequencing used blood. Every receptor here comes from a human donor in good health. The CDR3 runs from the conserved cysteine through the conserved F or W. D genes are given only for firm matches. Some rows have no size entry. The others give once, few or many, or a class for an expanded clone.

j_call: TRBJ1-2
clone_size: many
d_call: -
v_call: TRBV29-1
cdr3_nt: TGCAGCGTTGGGGAAGGTTATGGCTACACCTTC
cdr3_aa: CSVGEGYGYTF

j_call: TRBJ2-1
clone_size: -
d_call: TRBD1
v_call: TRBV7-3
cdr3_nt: TGTGCCAGCAGCTTAACGGGTGGACAGGGCCGGGATGAGCAGTTCTTC
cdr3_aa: CASSLTGGQGRDEQFF

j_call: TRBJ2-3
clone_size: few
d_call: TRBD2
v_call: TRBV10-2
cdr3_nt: TGCGCCAGCGTCGGGCGGGGGGGCGTGAAAGATACGCAGTATTTT
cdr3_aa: CASVGRGGVKDTQYF

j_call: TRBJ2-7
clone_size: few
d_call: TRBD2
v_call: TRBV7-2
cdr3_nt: TGTGCCAGCCGTTTAGCGGGGGGGCCCTCCGAGCAGTACTTC
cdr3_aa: CASRLAGGPSEQYF

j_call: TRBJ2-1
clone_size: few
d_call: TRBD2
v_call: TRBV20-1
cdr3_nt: TGCAGCTTAGCGGGGGCGTCCTACAATGAGCAGTTCTTC
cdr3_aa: CSLAGASYNEQFF

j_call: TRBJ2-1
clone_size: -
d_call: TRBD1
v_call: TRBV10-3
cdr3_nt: TGTGCCATCAGGGGGACAGGACCTCCCTCCTACAATGAGCAGTTCTTC
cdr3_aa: CAIRGTGPPSYNEQFF

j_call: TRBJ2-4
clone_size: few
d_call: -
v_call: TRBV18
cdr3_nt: TGTGCCAGCTCACAGACGTTCGACAGGCGGGAGTACTTC
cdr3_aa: CASSQTFDRREYF

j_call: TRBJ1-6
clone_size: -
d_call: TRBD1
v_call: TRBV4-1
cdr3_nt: TGCGCCAGCAGCCAAGACGGCGGGACAGGGAATAGGGATTCACCCCTCCACTTT
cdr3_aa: CASSQDGGTGNRDSPLHF

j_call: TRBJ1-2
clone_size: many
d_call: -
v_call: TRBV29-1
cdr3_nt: TGCAGCGCCATCACCACTTATGGCTACACCTTC
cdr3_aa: CSAITTYGYTF

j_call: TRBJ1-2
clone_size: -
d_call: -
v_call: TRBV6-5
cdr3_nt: TGTGCCAGCAGTTACTCCCCCAGTTTACTTGGCTACACCTTC
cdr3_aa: CASSYSPSLLGYTF

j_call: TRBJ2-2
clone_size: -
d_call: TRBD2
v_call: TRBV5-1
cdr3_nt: TGCGCCAGCAGGCCAAGCGGGGGCTATAACACCGGGGAGCTGTTTTTT
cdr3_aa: CASRPSGGYNTGELFF

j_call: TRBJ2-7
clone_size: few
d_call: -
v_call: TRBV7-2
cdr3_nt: TGTGCCAGCAGCTTTTGGCGGGGCTACGAGCAGTACTTC
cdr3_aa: CASSFWRGYEQYF

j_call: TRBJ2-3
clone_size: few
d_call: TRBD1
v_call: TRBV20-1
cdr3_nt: TGCAGTGCTACTCCGACAGGGATCACAGATACGCAGTATTTT
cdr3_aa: CSATPTGITDTQYF

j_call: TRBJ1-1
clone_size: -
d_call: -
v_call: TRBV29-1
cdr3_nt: TGCAGCGTTAGGGCGGCTGAAGCTTTCTTT
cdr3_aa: CSVRAAEAFF

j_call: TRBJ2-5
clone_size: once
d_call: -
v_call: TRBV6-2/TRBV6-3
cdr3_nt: TGTGCCAGCAGTCCTCGGACAGGGAGGGAGCAGTACTTC
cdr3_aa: CASSPRTGREQYF

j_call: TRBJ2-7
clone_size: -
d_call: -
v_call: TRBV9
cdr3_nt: TGTGCTAGCAGCGTAGAGTTTTTGGGCGAGCAGTACTTC
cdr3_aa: CASSVEFLGEQYF

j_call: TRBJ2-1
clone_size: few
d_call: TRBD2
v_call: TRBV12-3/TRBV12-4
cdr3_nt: TGTGCCAGCAAGACTAGCGGGGGGGCCCATGAGCAGTTCTTC
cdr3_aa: CASKTSGGAHEQFF

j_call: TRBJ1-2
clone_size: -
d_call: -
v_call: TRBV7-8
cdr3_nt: TGTGCCAGCAGCCCTACGCCCAATACGGGCTACACCTTC
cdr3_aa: CASSPTPNTGYTF

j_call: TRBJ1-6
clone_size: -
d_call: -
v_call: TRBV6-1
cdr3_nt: TGTGTCACCTCGGACAGCAACTATAATTCACCCCTCCACTTT
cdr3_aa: CVTSDSNYNSPLHF

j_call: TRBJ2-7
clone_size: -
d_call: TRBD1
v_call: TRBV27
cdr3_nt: TGTGCCAGCAGTTATCCGGGACAGGCATCCGAGCAGTACTTC
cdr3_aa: CASSYPGQASEQYF